This T cell receptor beta chain comes out of a study of blood T cell repertoires in COVID-19. Study background: In each case, the material was cDNA or gDNA derived from T cells, B-cell-depleted T cells, or PBMCs.

Authors' analysis steps: Estimated nucleated cell counts came from reference gene primer amplification. Sequencing was performed with immunoSEQ multiplex PCR; in TCRdb, only in-frame clones are kept and a portion is missing. Clone size and V and J calls were adopted from that table, with D and trimming inferred from the DNA. The table shows 300,000 to 350,000 clones, with roughly 84% occurring only once. Clinical history reported by participants formed the basis on which cohorts were assigned. The CDR3 is made up of 15 amino acids. V lost 4 bases and J lost 4, with 17 bases in between. CDR1 is SGHKS, CDR2 YYEKEE, per germline (reference sequence).

The chain couples TRBV5-5 to TRBJ1-2, with D possibly TRBD1 on 6 matching bases. Material for sequencing was PBMCs or T cells enriched from blood (not recorded which). This receptor was identified in a woman aged 25 to 39 who had recovered from COVID-19. CDR3 bases: TGTGCCAGCAGCACCGCTGGACAGTCGCTCTATGGCTACACCTTC. Its translation is CASSTAGQSLYGYTF.